This T cell receptor beta chain was observed in a study of beta chain features in type 1 diabetes. This clone showed up just a few times. No antigen is known for it. All of the isolated RNA was reverse transcribed, so expressed TCRB transcripts were sequenced. Deep immunoSEQ sequencing covered naive, central memory and regulatory T cell samples. Clones were read by immunoSEQ multiplex PCR, and TCRdb kept only the in-frame ones, dropping some. The sample contains 280,000 or so clones, 15% of which appear only once. Markers CD45RO/CCR7/CD25/CD127/CD95/CD27 served to sort CD4+ naive, central memory, regulatory and stem cell-like memory cells. Findings of the study overall: More deletions and fewer insertions at VDJ junctions were seen in type 1 diabetes patients. All four CD4+ subsets from Type 1 diabetes patients carried moderately but significantly shorter TCRB CDR3s. Compared to healthy donors, patients appeared to have naive, central memory and Treg TCRB repertoires that were more alike.

CDR1 and CDR2 from the germline V gene are SGHRS and YFSETQ. The V end was cut by 4 bases, the J end by 2 bases, with 12 bases between. The CDR3 has 14 amino acids. The sample comprised naive CD4+ T cells from blood. The rearrangement links TRBV5-1 to TRBJ2-5; D is perhaps TRBD2 (6 bases). The TCR originated in a man younger than 35 with type 1 diabetes. The CDR3 bases are TGCGCCAGCAGCGTTTACGGGGGACAAGAGACCCAGTACTTC. Residues: CASSVYGGQETQYF.